The 20 T cell receptor beta chains below were found in one sample sequenced in a study of tumor-infiltrating lymphocytes in oesophageal squamous cell carcinoma. TCRdb analysed the PCR reads with MiXCR anew, one entry per CDR3 protein. The sample includes about 23,000 distinct CDR3 sequences, under 50% of them seen just once. Sequencing used esophageal tumor tissue. The receptors come from a male donor with esophageal squamous cell carcinoma.

This rearrangement joins TRBV5-8 to TRBJ2-1, with a tentative D call TRBD2 (5 bases). CDR1 is SGHTS and CDR2 is YDEGEE in the germline V gene. The CDR3 runs to 14 residues. The V gene lost 5 bases and the J gene lost 2 bases, with 11 bases spanning the gap. CDR3 region: CASSSGGTYNEQFF. In DNA, the CDR3 is TGTGCCAGCAGTTCAGGAGGTACCTACAATGAGCAGTTCTTC. Using reference TRBV5-8 and TRBJ2-1 for the parts outside the CDR3, the full variable domain is EAGVTQSPTHLIKTRGQQATLRCSPISGHTSVYWYQQALGLGLQFLLWYDEGEERNRGNFPPRFSGRQFPNYSSELNVNALELEDSALYLCASSSGGTYNEQFFGPGTRLTVL.

This clonotype was detected ten times or more. The rearrangement joins TRBV4-2 to TRBJ2-1, with D possibly being TRBD1 or TRBD2 (5 bases each). CDR1 is LGHNA, CDR2 YNFKEQ, per germline. Trimming removed 0 bases at V and 2 bases at J, with 11 bases between. The CDR3 extends over 16 amino acids. CDR3 nucleotides: TGTGCCAGCAGCCAAGATCGTGGGGGAGCCTACAATGAGCAGTTCTTC. Its translation: CASSQDRGGAYNEQFF.

This clonotype was seen at least ten times. This chain joins TRBV28 and TRBJ2-1; 8 nucleotides align to TRBD2. The CDR3 runs to 14 residues. The V gene end was trimmed by 1 base and the J gene end by 7 bases; junction bases not matched to a gene: 3. Germline assignment: CDR1 MDHEN and CDR2 SYDVKM. The DNA of the CDR3 is TGTGCCAGCAGTTTATCGGGGGGGATGAATGAGCAGTTCTTC. Protein: CASSLSGGMNEQFF.

The chain recombines TRBV7-8 with TRBJ1-2; the D gene is possibly TRBD2 (7 bases). The J call is uncertain, as TRBJ2-1 better fits the DNA end. The CDR3 has 14 amino acids. Per germline, CDR1 SGHVS and CDR2 FQNEAQ. The CDR3 protein is CASSLVGGGSEQFF. The CDR3 DNA sequence: TGTGCCAGCAGCTTAGTTGGGGGGGGCAGTGAGCAGTTCTTC.

This clonotype was found many times. The genes are TRBV6-1 and TRBJ2-1; D assignment may be TRBD1 or TRBD2 (5 bases each). V lost 10 bases and J 3 bases, leaving 13 bases between the germline ends. Germline V gives CDR1 MNHNS, CDR2 SASEGT. There are 13 residues in the CDR3. As DNA, the CDR3 is TGTGCCACCCGAAGGGGAGTCTACAATGAGCAGTTCTTC. It is translated as CATRRGVYNEQFF.

This clonotype has a count of ten or more. The chain joins TRBV12-3 or TRBV12-4 to TRBJ2-7; D might be TRBD1 or TRBD2, each matching 5 bases. V was cut by 6 bases and J by 3 bases, with 15 bases left in between. This CDR3 is 14 amino acids long. The DNA for the CDR3 is TGTGCCAGCAGCCGAACCGGGACGATCTACGAGCAGTACTTC. It encodes CASSRTGTIYEQYF.

The rearrangement uses TRBV4-1 and TRBJ2-2; 11 nucleotides agree with TRBD2. The CDR3 sequence is 16 residues long. In germline, CDR1 is MGHRA, CDR2 YSYEKL. V shed 1 base and J 4 bases; nucleotides not matched to a gene: 2. The CDR3 loop is CASSQGTSGFTGELFF. The CDR3, as DNA: TGCGCCAGCAGCCAAGGGACTAGCGGGTTCACCGGGGAGCTGTTTTTT.

This clonotype turned up a few times. A clone one base away is much larger, so this may be a read error. The chain has TRBV24-1 and TRBJ2-1, with a weak D call TRBD2 (6 bases). The length of the CDR3 is 14 residues. Trimming shortened V by 5 bases and J by 10 bases, and 17 bases separated the two germline ends. CDR1 is KGHDR, CDR2 SFDVKD, per germline. In DNA, the CDR3 is TGTGCCACCAGTGTAGGTAGCGGCTCCTACGAGCAGTTCTTC. The encoded protein is CATSVGSGSYEQFF.

This clonotype showed up many times. The chain links TRBV27 to TRBJ2-1; D might be TRBD2 (5 bases). CDR3 length equals 13 residues. Per germline, CDR1 MNHEY and CDR2 SMNVEV (reference sequence). The germline V and J ends were trimmed by 0 bases and 6 bases, with 6 bases remaining between them. CDR3 DNA sequence: TGTGCCAGCAGTTTATCAGGGAGCAATGAGCAGTTCTTC. It translates to CASSLSGSNEQFF.

By sample share, this clonotype is medium-sized. V gene TRBV6-2 or TRBV6-3 combines with J gene TRBJ2-1; D is ambiguous. Germline CDR1 is MNHEY and CDR2 is SVGEGT. The germline V and J ends were trimmed by 0 bases and 8 bases, with 8 bases remaining between them. The CDR3 totals 13 residues. The CDR3 nucleotides are TGTGCCAGCAGTTACTCGCCCAATTATGAGCAGTTCTTC. It specifies CASSYSPNYEQFF.

This clonotype showed up just a few times. The chain has TRBV7-9 and TRBJ2-1; a weak D match, TRBD1 (5 bases). The closer fit of TRBJ2-7 to the DNA end suggests the J call may be wrong. Germline CDR1 SEHNR, CDR2 FQNEAQ (reference sequence). This CDR3 comprises 15 residues. The DNA for the CDR3 is TGTGCCAGCAAGGACACACGAGAAGAAGGCTACGAGCAGTACTTC. Its translation is CASKDTREEGYEQYF.

This clonotype was counted only a few times. The chain is built from TRBV7-9 and TRBJ2-5, with D possibly TRBD2 on 6 matching bases. Gene TRBJ2-1 matches the end of the DNA better, so the J call may be wrong. From germline, CDR1 is SEHNR and CDR2 FQNEAQ (reference sequence). CDR3 length: 15 residues. This CDR3 is CASSFGASVSYEQFF. DNA for the CDR3: TGTGCCAGCAGCTTTGGGGCTAGCGTTAGCTATGAGCAGTTCTTC.

The chain carries TRBV7-3 and TRBJ2-5, with 14 nucleotides matching TRBD2. The J call may be incorrect, as the DNA end agrees better with TRBJ2-1. CDR1 and CDR2 from the germline V gene are SGHTA and FQGTGA. This CDR3 spans 16 amino acids. CDR3 in amino acids: CASSIRLAGGYNEQFF. In DNA, the CDR3 is TGTGCCAGCAGCATCAGACTAGCGGGAGGGTACAATGAGCAGTTCTTC.

This clonotype was counted ten times or more. J is TRBJ2-3 and V is TRBV10-3; D ambiguous. This CDR3 has 14 amino acids. V dropped 2 bases and J dropped 2 bases, with 8 bases sitting between them. Germline V gene lookup returns CDR1 ENHRY and CDR2 SYGVKD. The CDR3 bases are TGTGCCATCAGTGAGGTGGATCTCACAGATACGCAGTATTTT. Translation gives CAISEVDLTDTQYF.

This clonotype was seen repeatedly, ten times or more. V is TRBV27 and J is TRBJ2-6; D is uncertain. V was clipped by 4 bases and J by 0 bases, with 13 bases between them. Germline V gives CDR1 MNHEY, CDR2 SMNVEV (reference sequence). The CDR3 spans 17 residues. Here the CDR3 DNA reads TGTGCCAGCAGTTCCCAGACGTTTCTCTCTGGGGCCAACGTCCTGACTTTC. Its protein is CASSSQTFLSGANVLTF.

The rearrangement uses TRBV4-3 and TRBJ1-5, with 8 bases aligning to TRBD1. The CDR3 is made up of 14 amino acids. CDR1 and CDR2 from the germline V gene are LGHNA and YSLEER. Trimming cost V 8 bases and J 2 bases; bases outside gene matches: 5. The CDR3 loop reads CASADRGRNQPQHF. The CDR3, as DNA: TGCGCCAGCGCCGACAGGGGACGCAATCAGCCCCAGCATTTT.

Judged by abundance, this clonotype is medium-sized. The genes are TRBV7-8 and TRBJ2-1, with 9 nucleotides matching TRBD2. This CDR3 has 16 residues. Trimming at V came to 2 bases and at J to 10 bases, leaving 12 bases not matched to a gene. Germline CDR1 and CDR2: SGHVS and FQNEAQ. The DNA of the CDR3 is TGTGCCAGCAGCTTAACAACACTAAGGAGCGGGGGGGAGCAGTTCTTC. Translation gives CASSLTTLRSGGEQFF.

This clonotype was detected only a few times. Likely a read error: the CDR3 ends without its conserved phenylalanine or tryptophan. No DNA is shown, since the ends of the CDR3 on it are uncertain; the CDR3 is the one TCRdb lists. The chain couples TRBV7-2 to TRBJ2-5; the table's D gene call, TRBD1, was not cross checked with the DNA. Including both end residues, the CDR3 is 16 amino acids long. The V gene's germline CDR1 is SGHTA and CDR2 FQGNSA. The CDR3 sequence: CASSRDRGLETQYFGN.

This clonotype was counted at least ten times. This chain joins TRBV7-2 and TRBJ1-3; no definite D call. Germline V CDR1 and CDR2: SGHTA, FQGNSA. This CDR3 is 15 amino acids long. The V end lost 2 bases, the J end lost 2 bases, and 10 bases lay between the germline ends. In DNA form, the CDR3 reads TGTGCCAGCAGCTTATATCGGGAGGCTGGAAACACCATATATTTT. Its translation: CASSLYREAGNTIYF.

Of note for this clonotype: This is likely a read error, given that the CDR3 carries no conserved phenylalanine or tryptophan at its end. Because the CDR3's place on the DNA is in doubt, the DNA is left out and the CDR3 is given as listed by TCRdb. The gene calls are TRBV7-2 and TRBJ2-3; the DNA was not compared with TRBD1, the D call given in the table. The germline V gene encodes CDR1 SGHTA and CDR2 FQGNSA. With termini counted, the CDR3 has 17 amino acids. CDR3 loop: CASSLVHRGGETQYFGP.